One sample yielded the 28 T cell receptor beta chains listed below, sequenced in a study of ipilimumab plus nivolumab after autologous stem cell transplantation. This table comes from immunoSEQ multiplex PCR, and its TCRdb copy is limited to in-frame clones, with some not included. In the table there are a few thousand clones, approximately 93% of which are singletons. Material: PBMCs, obtained in a trial of ipilimumab plus nivolumab as post-transplant consolidation. All receptors come from a male donor with primary mediastinal lymphoma.

The V call is TRBV5-8, the J call TRBJ1-2, with unresolved D. Deletions cut 1 base from V and 2 bases from J, with 12 bases between. Germline V gene data show CDR1 as SGHTS and CDR2 as YDEGEE. The CDR3 totals 15 residues. Here the CDR3 reads CASSLMASGNYGYTF. The CDR3 nucleotides are TGTGCCAGCAGCTTGATGGCATCGGGGAACTATGGCTACACCTTC.

The V call is TRBV27, the J call TRBJ2-5, with D hard to call. The DNA end is more similar to TRBJ2-7, so the J call may be wrong. Looked up from germline, CDR1 is MNHEY and CDR2 is SMNVEV (reference sequence). The CDR3 totals 13 residues. The CDR3 bases are TGTGCCAGCAGTTTAGGGTCAGGCGCCGAGCAGTACTTC. Translated, it gives CASSLGSGAEQYF.

V and J are TRBV27 and TRBJ2-7, with a tentative D call TRBD1 (5 bases). This CDR3 comprises 20 residues. V lost 0 bases, J lost 0 bases, and 24 bases lay in between. Germline CDR1 is MNHEY and CDR2 is SMNVEV (reference sequence). CDR3 sequence: CASSLSGSAYWGLSSYEQYF. The CDR3 bases are TGTGCCAGCAGTTTATCTGGGTCTGCCTATTGGGGCTTGAGCTCCTACGAGCAGTACTTC.

The chain couples TRBV11-1 to TRBJ2-3, with TRBD2 identical over 7 bases. This CDR3 has 16 residues. Germline loops: CDR1 SGHAT, CDR2 FQDESV (reference sequence). V trimming: 3 bases; J trimming: 1 base; junction bases outside the gene matches: 7. The CDR3 coding sequence is TGTGCCAGCAGCTTGCGATCGGGGGGTGGCACAGATACGCAGTATTTT. Protein sequence: CASSLRSGGGTDTQYF.

The V call is TRBV2, the J call TRBJ2-3, with 8 bases aligning to TRBD1. Germline CDR1 reads SNHLY; CDR2 reads FYNNEI. The CDR3 has 15 residues. Unmatched junction bases numbered 9, after V lost 6 bases and J lost 4 bases. The CDR3 is CASRTDRGDADTQYF. CDR3 sequence (DNA): TGTGCCAGCAGGACCGACAGGGGAGATGCAGATACGCAGTATTTT.

The chain combines TRBV28 with TRBJ2-3; TRBD2 aligns across 9 bases. Per the germline V gene, CDR1 is MDHEN and CDR2 is SYDVKM. This CDR3 comprises 16 residues. V lost 8 bases, J lost 4 bases, and 13 bases stayed unmatched. The CDR3 here is CASFSSGGGGADTQYF. Written as DNA, the CDR3 is TGTGCCAGCTTTTCTAGCGGCGGGGGGGGTGCAGATACGCAGTATTTT.

The genes are TRBV29-1 and TRBJ2-3; 13 nucleotides line up with TRBD2. CDR1 is SQVTM, CDR2 ANQGSEA, per germline. The ends lost 5 bases at V and 14 bases at J; junction bases unmatched: 16. CDR3 length: 15 amino acids. The CDR3 is CSVKPGLAGYDGLYF. CDR3 DNA sequence: TGCAGCGTTAAACCGGGACTAGCGGGATACGATGGGTTGTATTTT.

The chain couples TRBV9 to TRBJ2-3; D ambiguous. V shed 0 bases and J shed 6 bases, with 2 bases lying between them. The germline gives CDR1 SGDLS, CDR2 YYNGEE. The CDR3 is 11 amino acids. The DNA of the CDR3 is TGTGCCAGCAGCGTAGGGGATACGCAGTATTTT. Its protein product is CASSVGDTQYF.

V is TRBV10-1 and J is TRBJ1-1; D remains ambiguous. With 5 bases removed from V and 0 bases from J, the gap between germline ends came to 7 bases. There are 13 residues in the CDR3. CDR1 is WNHNN and CDR2 is SYGVQD in the germline V gene (reference sequence). As DNA, the CDR3 is TGCGCCAGCAGTCCGGCCTTGAACACTGAAGCTTTCTTT. Protein sequence: CASSPALNTEAFF.

Only a few counts were recorded for this clone. The CDR3 coding sequence is TGTGCCAGCAGCGTAGAAGTCCGTGTGGCCGGGGAGCTGTTTTTT. Protein sequence: CASSVEVRVAGELFF. The rearrangement links TRBV9 to TRBJ2-2; D gene unclear. Trimming removed 0 bases at V and 6 bases at J, with 12 bases between. The CDR3 length is 15 residues. The germline V gene encodes CDR1 SGDLS and CDR2 YYNGEE.

V gene TRBV7-9 combines with J gene TRBJ1-1; D gene uncertain. CDR1 and CDR2 from the germline V gene are SEHNR and FQNEAQ (reference sequence). Trimming shortened V by 0 bases and J by 3 bases, and 8 bases separated the two germline ends. The length of the CDR3 is 14 residues. CDR3 DNA: TGTGCCAGCAGCTTAGCCGGACGGTACACTGAAGCTTTCTTT. Its translation: CASSLAGRYTEAFF.

The chain has TRBV7-3 and TRBJ2-3; 7 bases align to TRBD1. Germline-derived CDR1 and CDR2 are SGHTA and FQGTGA. CDR3 length: 14 residues. J lost 5 bases, V lost 3 bases, and 5 bases had no gene match. In nucleotides, the CDR3 is TGTGCCAGCAGCTTGACAGGGATAGGAGATACGCAGTATTTT. This gives the protein CASSLTGIGDTQYF.

The genes are TRBV5-1 and TRBJ2-4; either TRBD1 or TRBD2 may fit D (5 bases each). The length of the CDR3 is 16 residues. Trimming shortened V by 0 bases and J by 0 bases, and 10 bases separated the two germline ends. Germline V gene data show CDR1 as SGHRS and CDR2 as YFSETQ. CDR3 coding DNA: TGCGCCAGCAGCTTGGGGGGGATGTTAGCCAAAAACATTCAGTACTTC. It yields the protein CASSLGGMLAKNIQYF.

The rearrangement links TRBV11-3 to TRBJ2-2, with 10 nucleotides matching TRBD2. Trimming cost V 1 base and J 3 bases; bases outside gene matches: 2. Germline CDR1 is SGHNT and CDR2 is YENEEA. The CDR3 spans 16 residues. The CDR3 reads CASSLVLAGDTGELFF. CDR3 DNA sequence: TGTGCCAGCAGCTTAGTTCTAGCGGGGGACACCGGGGAGCTGTTTTTT.

V and J are TRBV5-1 and TRBJ2-5; 7 bases match TRBD1. The CDR3 spans 13 residues. The germline V gene has CDR1 SGHRS and CDR2 YFSETQ. V was clipped by 2 bases and J by 5 bases; unmatched bases: 3. CDR3: CASSLTGVETQYF. CDR3 nucleotides: TGCGCCAGCAGCTTAACAGGGGTTGAGACCCAGTACTTC.

The chain joins TRBV11-2 to TRBJ2-7, with 13 bases fitting TRBD2. J lost 7 bases, V lost 0 bases, and 9 bases had no gene match. The germline gives CDR1 SGHAT, CDR2 FQNNGV. The CDR3 length is 17 residues. The CDR3 nucleotides are TGTGCCAGCAGCTTAGACAGAACTAGCGGGAGGGCCTTAGAGCAGTACTTC. It translates to CASSLDRTSGRALEQYF.

J is TRBJ2-7 and V is TRBV5-1, with 7 bases aligning to TRBD1. This CDR3 spans 15 amino acids. V trimming: 4 bases; J trimming: 0 bases; junction bases outside the gene matches: 7. CDR1 and CDR2 (germline): SGHRS, YFSETQ. In DNA form, the CDR3 reads TGCGCCAGCAGCGTCGGACAGGAGAGCTCCTACGAGCAGTACTTC. It specifies CASSVGQESSYEQYF.

The J gene is TRBJ2-5, the V gene TRBV28, with D tentatively TRBD1 (5 bases). The germline V and J ends were trimmed by 4 bases and 5 bases, with 11 bases remaining between them. This CDR3 has 13 residues. Germline V lookup: CDR1 MDHEN, CDR2 SYDVKM. The CDR3 sequence is CASSSSHRETQYF. Written as DNA, the CDR3 is TGTGCCAGCAGTTCCTCTCACAGGGAGACCCAGTACTTC.

V and J are TRBV29-1 and TRBJ2-7; D tentatively reads TRBD1 or TRBD2 (5 bases each). The V gene's germline CDR1 is SQVTM and CDR2 ANQGSEA. This CDR3 contains 13 residues. Trimming cost V 6 bases and J 0 bases, with 12 bases left between them. The CDR3 spells CSVEGPLSYEQYF. The DNA of the CDR3 is TGCAGCGTCGAGGGACCGCTCTCCTACGAGCAGTACTTC.

This chain uses TRBV18 with TRBJ2-3; 8 bases are a match to TRBD2. Losses at the gene ends were 6 bases for V and 5 bases for J; bases not matched to a gene: 13. CDR3 length equals 16 residues. In germline, CDR1 is KGHSH, CDR2 LQKENI. The CDR3 DNA reads as TGTGCCAGCTCCCCGTCAGGCGGCGGGGGGATAGATACGCAGTATTTT. Protein: CASSPSGGGGIDTQYF.

This clone has more than one count but fewer than ten. The V and J genes are TRBV30 and TRBJ1-5, with TRBD1 matching over 7 bases. V was pared by 2 bases and J by 6 bases, with 4 bases of the junction left unmatched. The V gene's germline CDR1 is GTSNPN and CDR2 SVGIG (reference sequence). This CDR3 is built from 13 residues. The CDR3 is CAWSRGGGQPQHF. CDR3 DNA sequence: TGTGCCTGGAGTCGAGGGGGCGGTCAGCCCCAGCATTTT.

The chain recombines TRBV5-1 with TRBJ2-2; TRBD1 might be the D (5 bases). The V gene's germline CDR1 is SGHRS and CDR2 YFSETQ. V lost 2 bases and J 4 bases, leaving 9 bases between the germline ends. The CDR3 consists of 14 residues. In DNA form, the CDR3 reads TGCGCCAGCAGCTTCAGGGAAGGCACCGGGGAGCTGTTTTTT. This gives the protein CASSFREGTGELFF.

V usage is TRBV18 and J usage is TRBJ2-3, with 9 bases lining up with TRBD2. This CDR3 has 15 amino acids. CDR1 and CDR2 from the germline V gene are KGHSH and LQKENI. J was trimmed by 3 bases and V by 1 base; bases with no gene match: 2. CDR3 residues: CASSPQGLATDTQYF. The CDR3 DNA reads as TGTGCCAGCTCACCACAGGGACTAGCAACAGATACGCAGTATTTT.

This clone appeared once. The gene calls are TRBV28 and TRBJ2-1; D remains ambiguous. CDR3 length: 13 amino acids. CDR1 and CDR2 (germline): MDHEN, SYDVKM. Trimming removed 6 bases at V and 4 bases at J, with 10 bases between. CDR3 sequence reads: CASSLDGYNEQFF. The CDR3 DNA reads TGTGCCAGCAGCCTAGACGGATACAATGAGCAGTTCTTC.

The V gene is TRBV28, the J gene TRBJ2-7; D is unclear. Germline CDR1 and CDR2: MDHEN and SYDVKM. This CDR3 contains 12 residues. V gave up 4 bases and J gave up 6 bases, with 10 bases separating them. CDR3 protein: CASSSPFREQYF. DNA of the CDR3: TGTGCCAGCAGTTCACCTTTCCGCGAGCAGTACTTC.

This chain uses TRBV5-1 with TRBJ2-1, with D unclear. CDR3 length: 16 amino acids. CDR1 and CDR2 (germline): SGHRS, YFSETQ. Trimming shortened V by 5 bases and J by 2 bases, and 17 bases separated the two germline ends. The CDR3 sequence: CASSSKYFAPYNEQFF. The CDR3 coding sequence is TGCGCCAGCAGTTCGAAATACTTCGCTCCCTACAATGAGCAGTTCTTC.

This clone was picked up one time. The chain has TRBV5-1 and TRBJ2-1, with 7 bases that match TRBD1. CDR1 and CDR2 from the germline V gene are SGHRS and YFSETQ. The ends lost 4 bases at V and 3 bases at J; junction bases unmatched: 10. The CDR3 runs to 16 residues. The CDR3, as DNA: TGCGCCAGCAGCGGTCGACAGGGTGGCTACTACAATGAGCAGTTCTTC. Its protein product is CASSGRQGGYYNEQFF.

With regard to this clone: At one end, the junction sequence differs from germline, possibly due to a read error. The V call is TRBV2, the J call TRBJ2-1; unclear D gene. The CDR3 is 17 amino acids. Germline assignment: CDR1 SNHLY and CDR2 FYNNEI. The chain's CDR3 is CATSRNGLTRTYNEQFF. The CDR3 coding sequence is TGTGCCACCAGTAGAAACGGGCTAACTCGCACCTACAATGAGCAGTTCTTC. The complete variable domain, with remaining parts taken from reference TRBV2 and TRBJ2-1, reads EPEVTQTPSHQVTQMGQEVILRCVPISNHLYFYWYRQILGQKVEFLVSFYNNEISEKSEIFDDQFSVERPDGSNFTLKIRSTKLEDSAMYFCATSRNGLTRTYNEQFFGPGTRLTVL.